This T cell receptor (beta chain) is drawn from a study of blood T cell dynamics during melanoma immunotherapy (dated by TCRdb to the early 2020s). Looking at the study overall: The patients had metastatic melanoma and were given first-line pembrolizumab or nivolumab plus ipilimumab as standard of care in the United Kingdom. A training cohort was formed from consecutive patients, and a further independent group of patients from the same centre was pooled into an external validation set. To find early correlates of response, the study profiled the peripheral T cell receptor repertoires of patients with metastatic melanoma both before and after one cycle of checkpoint inhibitor therapy. Study-wide conclusions, independent of this receptor: Patients who later achieved disease control showed a bifurcated PBMC repertoire reorganization at W3, with increased clonality or increased diversity, unlike progressors. The relatively small sample size was recognized as a factor that could limit how well the results generalize. The study was unable to establish whether the T cell clones driving the repertoire changes were melanoma-specific or instead reflected general immune activation.

The germline V gene specifies SGHRS as CDR1 and YFSETQ as CDR2. The germline V end is reduced by 1 base and the J end by 6 bases; junction bases left unmatched: 11. Its CDR3 holds 16 amino acids, cysteine through phenylalanine. The read is trimmed to its CDR3 DNA, 48 bases read in frame from base 1. Explained via the paper, the time point label denotes: pre-treatment baseline. Blood samples were taken at two points: before treatment (T0) and at week 3 (W3), which came after the first cycle of checkpoint blockade. Except for a couple of patients with rapid clinical progression, response was assessed 12 weeks after the first infusion by RECIST 1.1; disease control meant complete response, partial response or stable disease. Patients were not eligible if they had prior systemic cancer treatment, concomitant immunosuppressant therapy or synchronous other active malignancies. To track both circulating cells and T cell turnover, TCR beta was sequenced from bulk PBMC as well as from plasma cell-free DNA. PBMC were isolated from blood with Lymphoprep and SepMate tubes, followed by red cell lysis. QIAamp DNA Blood Mini kits were used to extract DNA from PBMC and sorted T cell subsets.

As for this clone: Which antigen it targets is not known. Base qualities were left out, and no much larger clone turns up one base away.

For every bulk PBMC sample, a fixed 350 ng of DNA was loaded. TCR beta CDR3 sequences were amplified from genomic DNA with the immunoSEQ TCRb Assay kit following manufacturer instructions. The KAPA Library Quantification Kit for Illumina platforms was used to quantify the pooled libraries by qPCR. Pooled libraries were sequenced on an Illumina NextSeq 500, clustered at roughly 0.6-1.1 pM. For the original study's pipeline: The TCR data were analyzed using immunoSEQ ANALYZER and the R LymphoSeq package. A rearrangement efficiency score was calculated as productive divided by the sum of productive and non-productive CDR3 sequences. Clonality was measured with the Gini coefficient and diversity with the Renyi index at alpha=1, compared pairwise between timepoints within each patient. Clonal relatedness used an edit distance of 3, and repertoire similarity used the Bhattacharyya coefficient, both computed in LymphoSeq. To classify response, a linear discriminant analysis based on week-3 changes in clonality and diversity was built with the R MASS and caret packages. TCRdb holds this immuneACCESS table with in-frame rearrangements only. Some clones are missing; in checked studies, unresolved V genes explain under half, and the rest has no known cause. D and trimming were read from the DNA, whereas the V and J calls and clone size are those reported in that table. Across this sample there are fewer than 7,500 clones, with roughly 87% seen only once. The ten top clones hold approximately 3.5% of the sample.

The source is a human donor with melanoma. The chain is made from TRBV5-1 and TRBJ2-7, with 9 bases aligning to TRBD2. The material sequenced was blood, taken from a patient treated with checkpoint blockade. Read as DNA, the sequence is TGCGCCAGCAGCTTGTATGCAGGCGGGGGGGCCGGCGAGCAGTACTTC. This is translated as CASSLYAGGGAGEQYF.